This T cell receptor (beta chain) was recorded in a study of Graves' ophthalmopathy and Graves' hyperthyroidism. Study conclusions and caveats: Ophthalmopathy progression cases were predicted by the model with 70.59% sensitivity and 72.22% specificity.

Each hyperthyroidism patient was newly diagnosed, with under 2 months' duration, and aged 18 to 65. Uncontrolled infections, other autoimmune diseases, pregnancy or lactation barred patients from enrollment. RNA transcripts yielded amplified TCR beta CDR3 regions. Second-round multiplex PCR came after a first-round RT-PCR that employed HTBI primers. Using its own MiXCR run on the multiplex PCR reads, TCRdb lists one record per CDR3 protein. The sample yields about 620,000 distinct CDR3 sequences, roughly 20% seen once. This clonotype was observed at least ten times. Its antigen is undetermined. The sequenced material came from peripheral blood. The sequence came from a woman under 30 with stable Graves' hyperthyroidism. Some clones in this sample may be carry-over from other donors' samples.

The DNA for the CDR3 is TGTGCCAGCAGTTTAGAGGGGGTGGGGGATACGCAGTATTTT. Translation: CASSLEGVGDTQYF. This chain joins TRBV27 and TRBJ2-3; possibly TRBD1 for D (6 bases). CDR1 is MNHEY and CDR2 is SMNVEV in the germline V gene (reference sequence). V was shortened by 2 bases and J by 6 bases, with 12 bases between the two germline ends. This CDR3 comprises 14 residues.